The 26 T cell receptor beta chains in this list originate from one sample, sequenced in a study of shared clonotypes between healthy human individuals. Profiled with immunoSEQ multiplex PCR; TCRdb holds only in-frame clones, not every one. This sample yields roughly 1,100,000 clones, of which 60% to 80% are seen a single time; about 1.5% belongs to the top ten. The sample consisted of memory CD4+ T cells sorted from blood. As for subset: CD45RA-negative fraction. These receptors all come from a man aged 18 to 29 in good health.

On this clone itself: A much larger clonotype is one base distant, so this may be a read error. The V gene is TRBV4-1, the J gene TRBJ1-6; unclear D gene. Germline V CDR1 and CDR2: MGHRA, YSYEKL. Trimming took off 1 base at V and 7 bases at J, with 5 bases between the two ends. The CDR3 is 13 amino acids. The CDR3 loop is CASSQVPNSPLHF. The DNA of the CDR3 is TGCGCCAGCAGCCAAGTTCCCAATTCACCCCTCCACTTT.

The rearrangement uses TRBV15 and TRBJ2-2; 10 bases are shared with TRBD2. Looked up from germline, CDR1 is LNHNV and CDR2 is YYDKDF (reference sequence). The CDR3 totals 17 residues. After removal of 3 bases from V and 9 bases from J, the junction contained 13 bases not matched to a gene. The CDR3 loop is CATSRRGGAGGSRELFF. CDR3 nucleotides: TGTGCCACCAGCAGGCGGGGAGGAGCGGGAGGGTCGCGGGAGCTGTTTTTT.

The chain carries TRBV10-3 and TRBJ1-1; no firm D call. The CDR3 spans 15 residues. V was cut by 5 bases and J by 0 bases, with 13 bases left in between. Germline V gene sequence: CDR1 ENHRY, CDR2 SYGVKD. CDR3 in amino acids: CAISSARGLNTEAFF. The DNA of the CDR3 is TGTGCCATCAGTTCGGCTCGGGGTCTGAACACTGAAGCTTTCTTT.

The CDR3 coding sequence is TGTGCCAGCAGCGAACAGGGGGCGTTCGGGTACGAGCAGTACTTC. Its translation: CASSEQGAFGYEQYF. The rearrangement uses TRBV6-1 and TRBJ2-7, with 9 bases that match TRBD1. Germline V lookup: CDR1 MNHNS, CDR2 SASEGT. Trimming removed 6 bases from V and 4 bases from J; junction bases left unmatched: 10. The CDR3 is 15 amino acids.

This chain links TRBV7-2 with TRBJ2-2; D gene ambiguous. V was trimmed by 5 bases and J by 0 bases, leaving 13 bases between them. This CDR3 contains 16 residues. Looked up from germline, CDR1 is SGHTA and CDR2 is FQGNSA. DNA for the CDR3: TGTGCCAGCAGCCCTCCGAGACTCACGAACACCGGGGAGCTGTTTTTT. Its translation: CASSPPRLTNTGELFF.

This clone has a handful of counts. The rearrangement uses TRBV20-1 and TRBJ1-5; tentatively, D is TRBD1 (6 bases). This CDR3 is built from 10 residues. The V and J ends lost 5 bases and 15 bases respectively, with 14 bases between them. The germline V gene encodes CDR1 DFQATT and CDR2 SNEGSKA (reference sequence). CDR3 nucleotides: TGCAGTGCTTGGGACAACCGCGGGCATTTT. It yields the protein CSAWDNRGHF.

The chain carries TRBV7-9 and TRBJ1-1, with a possible D match to TRBD1 (5 bases). V gave up 4 bases and J gave up 1 base, with 10 bases separating them. Germline CDR1 SEHNR, CDR2 FQNEAQ (reference sequence). This CDR3 has 14 residues. CDR3 residues: CASSSGGANTEAFF. The CDR3 DNA reads as TGTGCCAGCAGCTCAGGCGGGGCGAACACTGAAGCTTTCTTT.

This clone was seen a handful of times. The V and J genes are TRBV5-8 and TRBJ1-2; D ambiguous. The CDR3 runs 13 residues. Between the trimmed V and J ends, which lost 2 bases and 2 bases, there was a span of 7 bases. From germline, CDR1 is SGHTS and CDR2 YDEGEE. CDR3 in DNA: TGTGCCAGCAGCTTAGACGGCAACTATGGCTACACCTTC. Translated: CASSLDGNYGYTF.

The chain uses TRBV30 and TRBJ2-3, with a possible D match to TRBD2 (5 bases). Germline CDR1 reads GTSNPN; CDR2 reads SVGIG (reference sequence). The CDR3 runs 12 residues. Trimming took 3 bases from V and 9 from J, leaving 13 bases between them. For the CDR3, the DNA is TGTGCCTGGAGGCCACTTCCGGGGACGCAGTATTTT. It encodes CAWRPLPGTQYF. Full variable domain (outside the CDR3, taken from reference TRBV30 and TRBJ2-3): SQTIHQWPATLVQPVGSPLSLECTVEGTSNPNLYWYRQAAGRGLQLLFYSVGIGQISSEVPQNLSASRPQDRQFILSSKKLLLSDSGFYLCAWRPLPGTQYFGPGTRLTVL.

The V and J genes are TRBV7-6 and TRBJ2-6; D not resolved. V was pared by 6 bases and J by 4 bases, with 10 bases between. The germline CDR1 and CDR2 sequences are SGHVS and FNYEAQ. This CDR3 has 14 amino acids. CDR3 amino acids: CASSLSAGANVLTF. Here the CDR3 DNA reads TGTGCCAGCAGTTTATCTGCCGGGGCCAACGTCCTGACTTTC.

The chain joins TRBV5-1 to TRBJ2-1; 14 nucleotides match TRBD2. The V segment lost 3 bases and the J segment 0 bases; nucleotides outside the gene matches: 14. CDR1 SGHRS and CDR2 YFSETQ come from the germline V gene. The CDR3 loop spans 21 amino acids. DNA of the CDR3: TGCGCCAGCAGCTGGGCTATGGGACTAGCGGGAGAAGGGAGCTCCTACAATGAGCAGTTCTTC. Translated, it gives CASSWAMGLAGEGSSYNEQFF.

The rearrangement joins TRBV7-2 to TRBJ2-7; perhaps TRBD2 as D (6 bases). This CDR3 contains 12 residues. The V end was cut by 2 bases, the J end by 7 bases, with 9 bases between. Germline CDR1 reads SGHTA; CDR2 reads FQGNSA. For the CDR3, the DNA is TGTGCCAGCAGCTTATATCGGGGGGAGCAGTACTTC. It yields the protein CASSLYRGEQYF.

This chain connects TRBV30 to TRBJ2-1; tentative D call: TRBD2 (5 bases). This CDR3 region has 14 residues. With 2 bases removed from V and 8 bases from J, the gap between germline ends came to 16 bases. The germline V gene encodes CDR1 GTSNPN and CDR2 SVGIG (reference sequence). The CDR3: CAWSIGRSSDEQFF. DNA for the CDR3: TGTGCCTGGAGTATTGGGAGAAGCTCGGATGAGCAGTTCTTC.

The chain uses TRBV4-2 and TRBJ2-3, with D perhaps matching TRBD1 (5 bases). CDR1 is LGHNA, CDR2 YNFKEQ, per germline. Between the trimmed V and J ends, which lost 1 base and 4 bases, there was a span of 21 bases. The CDR3 extends over 18 amino acids. The CDR3 is CASSQGRLAQGGPDTQYF. The DNA for the CDR3 is TGTGCCAGCAGCCAAGGGAGATTAGCCCAGGGTGGTCCAGATACGCAGTATTTT.

The V gene is TRBV2, the J gene TRBJ2-3, with no clear D. Trimming shortened V by 6 bases and J by 5 bases, and 9 bases separated the two germline ends. CDR1 and CDR2 from the germline V gene are SNHLY and FYNNEI. This CDR3 region has 12 residues. The CDR3 coding sequence is TGTGCCAGCAGGACCGATCAAGATACGCAGTATTTT. It is translated as CASRTDQDTQYF.

The V call is TRBV5-1, the J call TRBJ1-2; D possibly corresponds to TRBD1 (6 bases). Germline V gene sequence: CDR1 SGHRS, CDR2 YFSETQ. The CDR3 contains 14 residues. Trimming shortened V by 4 bases and J by 3 bases, and 13 bases separated the two germline ends. CDR3 protein: CASSPPRQDYGYTF. CDR3 coding DNA: TGCGCCAGCAGCCCGCCCCGACAGGACTATGGCTACACCTTC.

This clone was seen a few times. The chain combines TRBV7-8 with TRBJ1-4, with D possibly matching TRBD1 (5 bases). The CDR3 totals 16 residues. Per the germline V gene, CDR1 is SGHVS and CDR2 is FQNEAQ. Trimming left V 6 bases short and J 0 bases short, with 14 bases between. This CDR3 is CASRRLGTTTNEKLFF. The CDR3 DNA follows: TGTGCCAGCAGGCGGCTGGGGACGACAACTAATGAAAAACTGTTTTTT.

The V and J genes are TRBV6-5 and TRBJ1-2; D not certain. Per germline, CDR1 MNHEY and CDR2 SVGAGI. V was pared by 6 bases and J by 4 bases, with 18 bases between. CDR3 length: 15 amino acids. The CDR3 DNA follows: TGTGCCAGCAGCCAAGCTGGCTTATCAGCCTATGGCTACACCTTC. Amino acids: CASSQAGLSAYGYTF.

The chain recombines TRBV2 with TRBJ2-2; D perhaps matches TRBD1 (6 bases). The V and J ends lost 3 bases and 2 bases respectively, with 19 bases between them. The CDR3 is 18 residues long. CDR1 is SNHLY and CDR2 is FYNNEI in the germline V gene. CDR3 in amino acids: CASSDATGTGINTGELFF. The CDR3 DNA sequence: TGTGCCAGCAGTGATGCCACAGGGACCGGGATCAACACCGGGGAGCTGTTTTTT.

Written as DNA, the CDR3 is TGTGCCAGCAGCGTAGTAGCGACGAGGGGTTCTGGAAACACCATATATTTT. This translates into CASSVVATRGSGNTIYF. The rearrangement uses TRBV9 and TRBJ1-3; possible D gene TRBD1, 5 bases. The germline V gene has CDR1 SGDLS and CDR2 YYNGEE. The CDR3 spans 17 residues. V shed 0 bases and J shed 1 base, with 14 bases lying between them.

The V and J genes are TRBV5-1 and TRBJ1-6, with 7 bases identical to TRBD1. With 5 bases clipped from V and 8 bases from J, the junction kept 7 bases outside the gene matches. The CDR3 has 14 residues. Germline assignment: CDR1 SGHRS and CDR2 YFSETQ. The CDR3 region has the DNA TGCGCCAGCAGTGGAGGGACAGCCTATTCACCCCTCCACTTT. This encodes CASSGGTAYSPLHF.

V gene TRBV5-1 combines with J gene TRBJ2-3, with TRBD2 matching 10 bases. Germline CDR1 reads SGHRS; CDR2 reads YFSETQ. This CDR3 is built from 16 residues. With V trimmed by 0 bases and J by 4 bases, 5 bases remained unmatched. This CDR3 reads CASSLGVSGRPDTQYF. DNA of the CDR3: TGCGCCAGCAGCTTGGGGGTTAGCGGGAGGCCAGATACGCAGTATTTT.

With respect to this clone: Germline is not matched at one junction end, which may reflect a read error. The chain joins TRBV11-2 to TRBJ2-4; D not resolved. The CDR3 covers 13 residues. CDR1 is SGHAT and CDR2 is FQNNGV in the germline V gene. The CDR3 here is CASSQAVRNIQYF. CDR3 sequence (DNA): TGCGCCAGCAGCCAAGCTGTAAGAAACATTCAGTACTTC.

The chain links TRBV5-1 to TRBJ2-2; weak D call: TRBD1 (6 bases). Germline values: CDR1 SGHRS, CDR2 YFSETQ. V lost 4 bases to trimming and J lost 0 bases, with 13 bases between them. CDR3 length: 16 amino acids. This CDR3 reads CASSPTGSTNTGELFF. CDR3 nucleotides: TGCGCCAGCAGCCCCACAGGGTCGACGAACACCGGGGAGCTGTTTTTT.

The genes are TRBV6-1 and TRBJ2-2, with 12 bases that match TRBD2. J was trimmed by 6 bases and V by 4 bases; bases with no gene match: 6. Germline V gene lookup returns CDR1 MNHNS and CDR2 SASEGT. There are 16 residues in the CDR3. The CDR3 coding sequence is TGTGCCAGCAGTGTACGGCTAGCGGGAGGGCCCGGGGAGCTGTTTTTT. Translating gives CASSVRLAGGPGELFF.

This chain's CDR3 is CASSLGPNTDTQYF. CDR3 nucleotides: TGCGCCAGCAGCTTGGGACCGAACACAGATACGCAGTATTTT. The genes are TRBV5-1 and TRBJ2-3; D not certain. This CDR3 region has 14 residues. Trimming left V 0 bases short and J 2 bases short, with 7 bases between. Germline V CDR1 and CDR2: SGHRS, YFSETQ.